The subject of this entry is one T cell receptor (beta chain). The target antigen is unknown. Donors likely had unrecorded immune exposures despite being nominally healthy when sampled. The sample comes from a study of cytomegalovirus exposure and HLA in healthy donors. Study-level findings and limits: Several of the most significant clusters appeared linked to common viral pathogens, based on a later analysis. In a later analysis, TCR association rates varied by HLA locus: DRB1 most, HLA-C fewest.

PCR amplification relied on 60 Vbeta primers (plus 13 Jbeta primers). Data came from immunoSEQ multiplex PCR; TCRdb stores just in-frame clones and leaves some out. The sample contains around 50,000 clones, about 80% of which appear only once. The sequenced sample consisted of PBMCs. The receptor was derived from a man aged 35 to 55 in good health and CMV-seronegative.

The CDR3 nucleotides read TGTGCCAGCAGCCAAGATGTGAGCGGGGGGGCTCTTGATACGCAGTATTTT. Protein sequence: CASSQDVSGGALDTQYF. This rearrangement joins TRBV14 to TRBJ2-3, with 10 bases that match TRBD2. The germline CDR1 and CDR2 sequences are SGHDN and FVKESK. The CDR3 sequence is 17 residues long. J was trimmed by 6 bases and V by 0 bases; bases with no gene match: 9.